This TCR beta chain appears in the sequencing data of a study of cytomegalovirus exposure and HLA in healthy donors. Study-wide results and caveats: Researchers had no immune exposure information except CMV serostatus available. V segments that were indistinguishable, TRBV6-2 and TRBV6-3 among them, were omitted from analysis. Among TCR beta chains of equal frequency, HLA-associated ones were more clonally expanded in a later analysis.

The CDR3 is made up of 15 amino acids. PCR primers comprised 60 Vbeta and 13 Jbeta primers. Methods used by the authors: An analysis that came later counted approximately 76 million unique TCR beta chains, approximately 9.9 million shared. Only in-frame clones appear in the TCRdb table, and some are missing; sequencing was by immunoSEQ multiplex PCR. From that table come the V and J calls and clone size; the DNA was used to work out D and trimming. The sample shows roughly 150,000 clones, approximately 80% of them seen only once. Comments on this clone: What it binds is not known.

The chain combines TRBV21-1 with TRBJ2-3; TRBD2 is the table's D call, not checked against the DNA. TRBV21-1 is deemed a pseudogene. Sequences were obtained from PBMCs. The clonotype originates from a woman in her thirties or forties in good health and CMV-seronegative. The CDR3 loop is CAGRPGRRPRNTQYF. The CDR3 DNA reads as TGTGCCGGCCGTCCCGGGAGGCGGCCTCGTAATACGCAGTATTTT.